The 17 T cell receptor beta chains below come from one sample, sequenced in a study of blood T cell repertoires in COVID-19. Here immunoSEQ multiplex PCR was the method, and the copy in TCRdb shows in-frame clones only, minus some. The sample records around 400,000 clones, about 90% being singletons. Sequencing used peripheral blood. The source is a woman aged 60-75 years with COVID-19, enrolled during active disease.

The gene calls are TRBV5-1 and TRBJ1-5; D perhaps matches TRBD1 (6 bases). Between the trimmed V and J ends, which lost 2 bases and 6 bases, there was a span of 12 bases. CDR1 is SGHRS and CDR2 is YFSETQ in the germline V gene. This CDR3 is 14 amino acids long. The CDR3: CASSFSGGGQPQHF. CDR3 DNA: TGCGCCAGCAGCTTTAGCGGGGGCGGTCAGCCCCAGCATTTT.

The chain carries TRBV19 and TRBJ2-5; D gene uncertain. The germline CDR1 and CDR2 sequences are LNHDA and SQIVND (reference sequence). The ends were cut back, 3 bases at V and 4 bases at J, with 9 bases in the middle. The length of the CDR3 is 13 residues. CDR3 sequence (DNA): TGTGCCAGTAGTATCATACAGTCAGAGACCCAGTACTTC. Amino acid sequence: CASSIIQSETQYF.

This clone has a single count. This chain uses TRBV7-6 with TRBJ2-5; TRBD2 is a possible D gene (5 bases). Germline CDR1 SGHVS, CDR2 FNYEAQ. V was pared by 7 bases and J by 1 base, with 16 bases between. The CDR3 is made up of 15 amino acids. DNA for the CDR3: TGTGCCAGCACCAGGAACGCGGGTATCCAAGAGACCCAGTACTTC. The encoded protein is CASTRNAGIQETQYF.

The gene calls are TRBV5-4 and TRBJ2-5, with D perhaps TRBD1 (6 bases). The CDR3 loop spans 15 amino acids. The V and J ends lost 4 bases and 2 bases respectively, with 15 bases between them. Per the germline V gene, CDR1 is SGHNT and CDR2 is YYREEE (reference sequence). CDR3 nucleotide sequence: TGTGCCAGCAGCCCAACCGGGACAAAACAAGAGACCCAGTACTTC. Translated, it gives CASSPTGTKQETQYF.

This clone was picked up one time. The CDR3 reads CASSELGQSAYEQYF. The CDR3 DNA reads TGTGCCAGCAGTGAATTGGGACAGTCAGCCTACGAGCAGTACTTC. The chain links TRBV6-1 to TRBJ2-7, with 7 bases matching TRBD1. Germline values: CDR1 MNHNS, CDR2 SASEGT. J was trimmed by 2 bases and V by 2 bases; bases with no gene match: 6. There are 15 residues in the CDR3.

This clone showed up just once. V is TRBV2 and J is TRBJ1-5; TRBD1 might be the D (5 bases). Germline V gene sequence: CDR1 SNHLY, CDR2 FYNNEI. V lost 3 bases, J lost 2 bases, and 11 bases lay in between. The CDR3 spans 15 residues. CDR3 protein: CASSDNQGGNQPQHF. In DNA, the CDR3 is TGTGCCAGCAGTGACAACCAGGGCGGCAATCAGCCCCAGCATTTT.

The J gene is TRBJ2-7, the V gene TRBV7-9, with 8 bases matching TRBD1. V was clipped by 5 bases and J by 4 bases; unmatched bases: 7. Germline V gene data show CDR1 as SEHNR and CDR2 as FQNEAQ (reference sequence). The CDR3 is made up of 14 amino acids. CDR3 amino acids: CASSTGTGLYEQYF. The DNA of the CDR3 is TGTGCCAGCAGCACCGGGACAGGACTGTACGAGCAGTACTTC.

The chain uses TRBV19 and TRBJ1-1; 8 positions agree with TRBD1. After removal of 5 bases from V and 8 bases from J, the junction contained 10 bases not matched to a gene. The CDR3 runs 14 residues. From germline, CDR1 is LNHDA and CDR2 SQIVND (reference sequence). This CDR3 is CASSFGTGGGEAFF. The CDR3, as DNA: TGTGCCAGTAGTTTTGGGACAGGTGGGGGAGAAGCTTTCTTT.

The V and J genes are TRBV27 and TRBJ1-5, with 7 bases aligning to TRBD1. V lost 5 bases and J lost 0; bases outside the gene matches: 7. Per the germline V gene, CDR1 is MNHEY and CDR2 is SMNVEV (reference sequence). CDR3 length: 16 residues. As DNA, the CDR3 is TGTGCCAGCAGTCTGAAGACAGGGAATAGCAATCAGCCCCAGCATTTT. Residues: CASSLKTGNSNQPQHF.

The rearrangement links TRBV29-1 to TRBJ2-5; perhaps TRBD2 as D (6 bases). The CDR3 is made up of 12 amino acids. With 4 bases removed from V and 6 bases from J, the gap between germline ends came to 12 bases. From germline, CDR1 is SQVTM and CDR2 ANQGSEA. The CDR3 nucleotides are TGCAGCGTTGGGGGGGTGTTCCAGACCCAGTACTTC. Amino acids: CSVGGVFQTQYF.

J is TRBJ2-1 and V is TRBV6-4, with D maybe TRBD2 (6 bases). Germline loops: CDR1 MRHNA, CDR2 SNTAGT. The CDR3 contains 17 residues. Trimming took 0 bases from V and 1 from J, leaving 13 bases between them. The CDR3 sequence is CASSDSSLRGSYNEQFF. As DNA, the CDR3 is TGTGCCAGCAGTGACTCGTCTCTGCGGGGATCCTACAATGAGCAGTTCTTC.

The rearrangement links TRBV5-1 to TRBJ1-3; D is unresolved. V was shortened by 5 bases and J by 7 bases, with 16 bases between the two germline ends. The CDR3 spans 14 residues. Germline CDR1 is SGHRS and CDR2 is YFSETQ. This CDR3 reads CASRPPEVGNTIYF. The DNA for the CDR3 is TGCGCCAGCAGGCCCCCCGAAGTGGGCAACACCATATATTTT.

The V and J genes are TRBV21-1 and TRBJ1-5; the table calls TRBD1, which could not be checked here. TRBV21-1 is recorded as a pseudogene. The CDR3 length is 16 residues. DNA for the CDR3: TGTGCCAGCAGCAATATATTTAGACAGAGATATCAGCCCCAGCATTTT. Translating gives CASSNIFRQRYQPQHF.

This clone has more than one count but fewer than ten. This sequence is one base from a far larger clone and is likely a read error. Different DNA sequences within this sample yield the same CDR3. V usage is TRBV11-1 and J usage is TRBJ2-7; D remains unclear. Trimming took 1 base from V and 1 from J, leaving 5 bases between them. The length of the CDR3 is 13 residues. The germline V gene has CDR1 SGHAT and CDR2 FQDESV (reference sequence). CDR3 protein: CASSLGQSYEQYF. The CDR3, as DNA: TGTGCCAGCAGCTTAGGGCAGTCCTACGAGCAGTACTTC.

The DNA for the CDR3 is TGTGCCAGCATCCGCACCGGGACAGGTACCACTGAAGCTTTCTTT. It translates to CASIRTGTGTTEAFF. The V and J genes are TRBV2 and TRBJ1-1; 8 bases match TRBD1. V was pared by 7 bases and J by 4 bases, with 11 bases of the junction left unmatched. CDR1 and CDR2 (germline): SNHLY, FYNNEI. The CDR3 is made up of 15 amino acids. The full variable domain, in which reference TRBV2 and TRBJ1-1 provide the parts outside the CDR3, is EPEVTQTPSHQVTQMGQEVILRCVPISNHLYFYWYRQILGQKVEFLVSFYNNEISEKSEIFDDQFSVERPDGSNFTLKIRSTKLEDSAMYFCASIRTGTGTTEAFFGQGTRLTVV.

The genes are TRBV27 and TRBJ2-6; 7 nucleotides agree with TRBD1. Trimming at V came to 2 bases and at J to 2 bases, leaving 3 bases not matched to a gene. The CDR3 loop spans 16 amino acids. The germline V gene encodes CDR1 MNHEY and CDR2 SMNVEV (reference sequence). CDR3: CASSLQGVAGANVLTF. The CDR3 bases are TGTGCCAGCAGTTTACAGGGGGTGGCTGGGGCCAACGTCCTGACTTTC. The variable domain in full, completed from reference TRBV27 and TRBJ2-6, reads EAQVTQNPRYLITVTGKKLTVTCSQNMNHEYMSWYRQDPGLGLRQIYYSMNVEVTDKGDVPEGYKVSRKEKRNFPLILESPSPNQTSLYFCASSLQGVAGANVLTFGAGSRLTVL.

This clone was seen a single time. V gene TRBV11-2 combines with J gene TRBJ2-1; 8 bases map to TRBD1. This CDR3 spans 16 amino acids. Looked up from germline, CDR1 is SGHAT and CDR2 is FQNNGV. V was pared by 5 bases and J by 0 bases, with 6 bases of the junction left unmatched. DNA of the CDR3: TGTGCCAGCAGCCAGCCCGGGACAGGCTCCTACAATGAGCAGTTCTTC. Residues: CASSQPGTGSYNEQFF.